This record covers a single T cell receptor (beta chain). This entry is derived from a study of T cell repertoires in cytomegalovirus infection. Each CDR3 protein is one row after TCRdb ran MiXCR on the reads. The table includes about 530,000 distinct CDR3 sequences, 26% detected once. V gave up 5 bases and J gave up 4 bases; unmatched junction bases: 12. Germline V lookup: CDR1 MNHEY, CDR2 SMNVEV (reference sequence). CDR3 size: 17 residues. Sequenced sample: PBMCs. This rearrangement joins TRBV27 to TRBJ2-7, with 12 bases identical to TRBD2. The TCR comes from a human donor in good health (CMV status not recorded). Some clones in this sample may be carry-over from other donors' samples. CDR3 in DNA: TGTGCCAGCAGTCCACGAACTAGCGGGAGGACGGAGTACGAGCAGTACTTC. Residues: CASSPRTSGRTEYEQYF.